A selection of T cell receptor beta chains follows, all from one sample in a study of regulatory T cells in long-lasting Graves disease. TCRdb reprocessed the multiplex PCR reads via MiXCR and lists one record per CDR3 protein. The sample lists some 460,000 distinct CDR3 sequences; 15% to 20% were seen once. The sample was also reused in another study, on T cells in Graves' hyperthyroidism and ophthalmopathy.

The sample in question was peripheral blood mononuclear cells (PBMCs), obtained at new diagnosis, from a patient treated with antithyroid drugs. Every receptor here comes from a man between 40 and 49 years old with Graves disease. Each CDR3 is given with its conserved first and last residue. Clone size appears in some rows only: once, few, many, or a class for an expanded clone.

j_gene | abundance | v_gene | CDR3aa
TRBJ1-1 | . | TRBV28 | CASSVSGGRAFF
TRBJ1-1 | many | TRBV5-1 | CASSWNQQNTEAFF
TRBJ2-2 | many | TRBV19 | CASSILGPGSRELFF
TRBJ2-7 | . | TRBV30 | CAWSAQGGGEQYF
TRBJ2-7 | many | TRBV2 | CASSEGRGGRLYEQYF
TRBJ2-2 | many | TRBV7-8 | CASSTSGSDTGELFF
TRBJ2-3 | . | TRBV11-2 | CASGVQGRADTQYF
TRBJ2-1 | . | TRBV7-9 | CASSLAVLSTHEQFF
TRBJ2-7 | many | TRBV27 | CANSLQSRFGAYEQYF
TRBJ2-2 | few | TRBV20-1 | CSGSTSGSTGELFF
TRBJ2-1 | many | TRBV28 | CASTPTGLGNNEQFF
TRBJ2-7 | . | TRBV5-6 | CASSLDSAEQYF
TRBJ1-1 | many | TRBV28 | CASSERLEAFF
TRBJ2-7 | . | TRBV28 | CATRTGGSCEQYF
TRBJ2-6 | many | TRBV28 | CASSFLRGNPSGANVLTF
TRBJ2-6 | . | TRBV9 | CASTDGGSGANVLTF
TRBJ2-1 | . | TRBV29-1 | CSVIPGQGAYNEQFF
TRBJ1-2 | . | TRBV20-1 | CSAPGGGNYDYTF
TRBJ2-7 | . | TRBV6-2/TRBV6-3 | CASSFGGSPYEQYF
TRBJ2-5 | many | TRBV5-1 | CASSQGTAKETQYF
TRBJ2-7 | many | TRBV12-3/TRBV12-4 | CASSPSGLVGTYEQYF
TRBJ2-5 | few | TRBV27 | CASSPQNQETQYF
TRBJ2-5 | . | TRBV19 | CASSIGLPSAQYF
TRBJ1-2 | few | TRBV12-5 | CASGLVQSSF
TRBJ2-5 | many | TRBV2 | CARGQGLWKETQYF
TRBJ2-7 | . | TRBV4-1 | CASSQGSAGRTRPYEQYF
TRBJ2-1 | . | TRBV20-1 | CSAPRGWTGEQFF
TRBJ2-3 | many | TRBV11-2 | CASSLEGIVDTQYF
TRBJ2-1 | many | TRBV12-3/TRBV12-4 | CASSLIAGGPREQFF
TRBJ2-4 | . | TRBV20-1 | CSASSGRGGIQYF
TRBJ1-1 | many | TRBV2 | CASAGTANTEAFF
TRBJ2-1 | many | TRBV27 | CASSLRGRVSYNEQFF
TRBJ2-1 | many | TRBV5-5 | CAGGASIYEQFF
TRBJ2-7 | many | TRBV5-1 | CASSLGQGFYEQYF